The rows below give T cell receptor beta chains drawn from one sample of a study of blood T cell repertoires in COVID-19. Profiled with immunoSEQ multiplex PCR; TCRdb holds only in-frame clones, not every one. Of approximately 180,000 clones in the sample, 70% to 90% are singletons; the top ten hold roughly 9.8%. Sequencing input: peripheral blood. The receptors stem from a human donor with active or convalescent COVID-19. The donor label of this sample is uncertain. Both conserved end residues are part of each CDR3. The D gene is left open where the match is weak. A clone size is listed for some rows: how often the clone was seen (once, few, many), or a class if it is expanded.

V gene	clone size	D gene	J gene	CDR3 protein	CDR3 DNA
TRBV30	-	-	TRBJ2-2	CAWSNQGHGELFF	TGTGCCTGGAGTAACCAGGGGCACGGGGAGCTGTTTTTT
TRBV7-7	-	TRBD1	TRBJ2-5	CASSFLGTGGIETQYF	TGTGCCAGCAGCTTCCTCGGGACAGGGGGCATAGAGACCCAGTACTTC
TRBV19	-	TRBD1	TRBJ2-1	CAISPGQPGSYNEQFF	TGTGCCATTTCACCGGGACAGCCCGGCTCCTACAATGAGCAGTTCTTC
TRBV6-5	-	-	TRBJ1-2	CASSSGGGGYTF	TGTGCCAGCTCTTCTGGGGGGGGTGGCTACACCTTC
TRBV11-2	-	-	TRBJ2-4	CASSRNWGQLAKNIQYF	TGTGCCAGCAGCCGGAACTGGGGGCAACTAGCCAAAAACATTCAGTACTTC
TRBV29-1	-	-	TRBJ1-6	CSVDGEGNSPLHF	TGCAGCGTTGACGGGGAGGGTAATTCACCCCTCCACTTT
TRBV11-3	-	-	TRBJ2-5	CASSLVGRSQETQYF	TGTGCCAGCAGCTTAGTTGGCAGATCCCAAGAGACCCAGTACTTC
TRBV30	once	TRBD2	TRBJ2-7	CATSGSSYEQYF	TGTGCAACTAGCGGGAGCTCCTACGAGCAGTACTTC
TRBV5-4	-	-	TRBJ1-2	CASSFYVEPNYGYTF	TGTGCCAGCAGCTTCTACGTCGAGCCTAACTATGGCTACACCTTC
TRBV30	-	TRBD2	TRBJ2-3	CAWSRSGRFPDTQYF	TGTGCCTGGAGTAGGAGCGGGAGGTTCCCAGATACGCAGTATTTT
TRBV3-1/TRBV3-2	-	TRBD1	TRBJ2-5	CASDQSQGVGETQYF	TGTGCCAGCGACCAATCACAGGGGGTAGGGGAGACCCAGTACTTC
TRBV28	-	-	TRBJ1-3	CASSSSRAAGNTIYF	TGTGCCAGCAGTTCCTCCAGGGCGGCCGGAAACACCATATATTTT
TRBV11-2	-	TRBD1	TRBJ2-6	CASSIDRGQAGANVLTF	TGTGCCAGCAGCATAGACAGGGGACAAGCTGGGGCCAACGTCCTGACTTTC
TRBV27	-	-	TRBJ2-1	CASSLAYPGRGFYEQFF	TGTGCCAGCAGTCTGGCCTACCCGGGACGGGGGTTTTATGAGCAGTTCTTC
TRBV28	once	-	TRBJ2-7	CASSAGSYEQYF	TGTGCCAGCAGCGCGGGATCCTACGAGCAGTACTTC
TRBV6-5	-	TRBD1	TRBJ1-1	CASSRGQGASTAFF	TGTGCCAGCAGCCGGGGACAGGGGGCGTCTACAGCTTTCTTT
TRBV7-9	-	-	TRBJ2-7	CASSDSAGSRIPREQYF	TGTGCCAGCAGCGACAGCGCGGGATCTAGGATCCCTAGAGAGCAGTACTTC
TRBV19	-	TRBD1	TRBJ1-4	CASKVDRGNEKLFF	TGTGCCAGTAAAGTGGACAGGGGGAATGAAAAACTGTTTTTT
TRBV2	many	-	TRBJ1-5	CASREDSYNQPQHF	TGTGCCAGCAGAGAAGACAGCTACAATCAGCCCCAGCATTTT
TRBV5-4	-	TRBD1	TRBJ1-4	CASSGDRGEKLFF	TGTGCCAGCAGCGGGGACAGGGGAGAAAAACTGTTTTTT
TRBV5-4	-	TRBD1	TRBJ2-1	CASRGGQGASYNEQFF	TGTGCCAGCAGGGGAGGACAGGGGGCGTCCTACAATGAGCAGTTCTTC
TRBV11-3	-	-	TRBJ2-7	CASSLGRGSYEQYF	TGTGCCAGCAGCTTAGGGAGGGGCTCCTACGAGCAGTACTTC
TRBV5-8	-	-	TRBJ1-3	CASSYDTSSGNTIYF	TGTGCCAGCAGCTATGACACGAGCTCTGGAAACACCATATATTTT
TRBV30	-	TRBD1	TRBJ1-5	CAWSVQWTGKYQPQHF	TGTGCCTGGAGTGTACAGTGGACAGGGAAGTATCAGCCCCAGCATTTT
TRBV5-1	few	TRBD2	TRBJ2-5	CASSTSGGAGETQYF	TGCGCCAGCTCAACTAGCGGGGGGGCTGGGGAGACCCAGTACTTC
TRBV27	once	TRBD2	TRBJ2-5	CASSFWPWVAGDQETQYF	TGTGCCAGCAGTTTTTGGCCTTGGGTAGCGGGAGACCAAGAGACCCAGTACTTC
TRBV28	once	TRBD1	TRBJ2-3	CASSGDRASTDTQYF	TGTGCCAGCAGTGGGGACAGAGCTAGCACAGATACGCAGTATTTT
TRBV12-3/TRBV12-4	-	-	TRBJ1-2	CASSLGTSYGYTF	TGTGCCAGCAGTTTGGGGACAAGTTATGGCTACACCTTC
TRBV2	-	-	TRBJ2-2	CASTPGTLGTGELFF	TGTGCCAGCACTCCGGGAACTCTAGGTACCGGGGAGCTGTTTTTT
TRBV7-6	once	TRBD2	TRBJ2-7	CASSKTSGAYEQYF	TGTGCCAGCAGCAAGACTAGCGGGGCCTACGAGCAGTACTTC
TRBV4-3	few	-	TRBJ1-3	CASSFTGLGNTIYF	TGCGCCAGCAGTTTTACAGGGTTGGGAAACACCATATATTTT
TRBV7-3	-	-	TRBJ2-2	CASSLTSTKNTGELFF	TGTGCCAGCAGCTTAACCTCTACTAAGAACACCGGGGAGCTGTTTTTT
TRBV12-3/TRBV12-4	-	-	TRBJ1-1	CASSPGGTEAFF	TGTGCCAGCAGTCCGGGTGGTACTGAAGCTTTCTTT
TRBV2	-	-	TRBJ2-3	CASSDSQGTDTQYF	TGTGCCAGCAGTGACAGTCAGGGGACAGATACGCAGTATTTT
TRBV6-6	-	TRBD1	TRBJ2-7	CASSYRQGMSEQYF	TGTGCCAGCAGTTATCGACAGGGGATGAGCGAGCAGTACTTC
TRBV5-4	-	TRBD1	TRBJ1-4	CASSAQGAHEKLFF	TGTGCCAGCAGCGCACAGGGGGCGCATGAAAAACTGTTTTTT
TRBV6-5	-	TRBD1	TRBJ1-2	CASSWEDRGLNYGYTF	TGTGCCAGCAGTTGGGAGGACAGGGGGCTCAACTATGGCTACACCTTC
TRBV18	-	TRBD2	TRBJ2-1	CASSKGLAGGSYNEQFF	TGTGCCAGCTCAAAGGGACTAGCGGGAGGTTCCTACAATGAGCAGTTCTTC
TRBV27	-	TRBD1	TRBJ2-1	CASSLLVDRGQFF	TGTGCCAGCAGTTTACTAGTCGACAGGGGGCAGTTCTTC
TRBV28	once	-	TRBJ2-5	CASSFGWGEGQETQYF	TGTGCCAGCAGTTTCGGGTGGGGAGAAGGACAAGAGACCCAGTACTTC
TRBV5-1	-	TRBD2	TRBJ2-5	CASSSVTSGAFQETQYF	TGCGCCAGCAGCTCGGTGACTAGCGGGGCTTTTCAAGAGACCCAGTACTTC
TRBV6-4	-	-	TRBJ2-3	CASSDSFLGGGTQYF	TGTGCCAGCAGTGACTCTTTTCTGGGGGGAGGTACGCAGTATTTT
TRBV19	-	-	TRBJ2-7	CASSMRESEQYF	TGTGCCAGTAGTATGCGCGAGAGCGAGCAGTACTTC